This T cell receptor (beta chain) was recorded in a study of shared clonotypes between healthy human individuals (TCRdb year 2020). Context from the whole study: The cohort comprised a couple of women and a few men aged 18 to 49 years. To estimate repertoire size and how much clonotypes are shared between individuals, the study performed deep sequencing of blood TCR repertoires from a few healthy adults. For each donor, CD4 naive and CD4 memory were each given three plates, CD8 naive was given two plates, and CD8 memory was given one plate. To increase sequencing depth and limit assay-specific biases, TCR repertoire library preparation and sequencing were carried out by different laboratories using diverse techniques. Leukapheresis yielded between about 0.9 and 9.5 billion PBMCs per donor.

As concerns this clone: What antigen it recognizes has not been identified. The record has no base qualities; no much larger clone is one base away.

The study at large found these results: Incomplete sequencing was indicated by rarefaction of sorted-subset datasets, despite the large sequencing depth. Higher generation probabilities were observed for clonotypes shared by all four sorted-subset donors than for non-shared clonotypes. Sharing across several donors was observed for around 5% of naive CD4, over 3% of naive CD8, 2% to 2.5% of memory CD4, and over 0.3% of memory CD8 clonotypes. The genetic and exposure-history diversity represented was limited by the small number of donors. Naive subsets generally had larger estimated clonotype richness than memory subsets. Based on pairwise subsampling, the degree of clonotype sharing among donors was expected to be affected by sequencing depth. Sampling was limited to blood, and TCR repertoires in tissue likely differ from TCR repertoires in blood.

For the CD8 naive samples, CD45RO-negative cells were positively selected for CCR7, yielding a CD45RA+CCR7+ population from which TemRA cells were excluded. The donors were healthy, HIV-negative adults with no recently reported acute infections or vaccinations. Every donor was a Caucasian adult residing in Nashville, Tennessee, USA. Blood was collected by leukapheresis, and PBMCs were isolated by Ficoll-Histopaque density gradient centrifugation and then cryopreserved in liquid nitrogen vapor phase. Analytical flow cytometry was used to check the purity and quantity of every magnetically sorted T cell population. Each sorted fraction had its genomic DNA isolated and then quantified by UV absorbance on a Nanodrop 2000c. TCR CDR3 regions were amplified from genomic DNA by multiplex PCR using the deep immunoSEQ assay. Extracted genomic DNA from each cell subset was distributed evenly across all wells of several immunoSEQ 96-well plates, and each plate was treated as a replicate. Each replicate PCR for sorted subsets received 200 ng genomic DNA, equal to 30,000 or so T cell genomes. Purified libraries were quantified with a Qubit 3.0 fluorometer, sized on a Bioanalyzer 2100, and re-quantified with the KAPA Library Quantification kit. Each immunoSEQ 96-well plate was sequenced on its own single-read 150-cycle Illumina NextSeq 550 flow cell. The original methods were these. Because the immunoSEQ output included only junctional sequences and no quality scores, the filtering could not be the same as the filtering used for full-length reads. Sequences were annotated with PyIR, a Python wrapper for IgBLAST v1.9, using IMGT germline references to assign V/J genes and CDR3. Reads were filtered out if the reads had weak V/J assignments (E-value above 1e-6), no CDR3, stop codons, out-of-frame junctions, or ambiguous translated residues. A V3J clonotype was defined by an identical inferred V gene, J gene, and CDR3 amino acid sequence. The percentage overlap between two repertoires was calculated by dividing the number of shared unique clonotypes by the size of the smaller repertoire. RTK rarefaction, the Chao1 estimator, and Recon v2.1 estimates of unobserved clonotypes were used to assess repertoire richness. For all TCRbeta clonotypes obtained by the gDNA method from a handful of donors, generation probabilities were computed with OLGA. TCRdb took over this immuneACCESS table, retaining in-frame rearrangements with V and J assigned. Such tables are incomplete; in checked studies, under half of the missing clones stem from an unresolved V gene, and the remainder is unexplained. V and J calls and clone size are those listed in that table; D and trimming were worked out from the DNA. This sample holds about 2.1 million clones; under 95% were observed only once. The ten largest clones take up 1.5% to 2% of the sample.

The origin of this receptor is a man aged 18 to 30 in good health. Some clones in this sample may be carry-over from other donors' samples. Sequencing was done on a sample of naive CD8+ T cells from PBMCs. According to the study, the label for this sample's cell subset or site signals: CD45RA+CCR7+.

The CDR3 region reads CASSLFSPSGKETQYF. The sequenced DNA is TGTGCCAGCAGTTTATTTTCACCTAGCGGGAAAGAGACCCAGTACTTC. The sequence links TRBV27 to TRBJ2-5; the central 9 bases match TRBD2. The CDR3 runs 16 amino acids, cysteine and phenylalanine included. The DNA shown is the 48-base CDR3, in frame from base 1. CDR1 is given as MNHEY and CDR2 as SMNVEV, both from the germline V gene (reference sequence). After removal of 1 base from V and 3 bases from J, the junction retains 6 bases not matched to a gene.